The TCR beta chain under discussion was sequenced for a study of blood T cell repertoires in COVID-19. Across the whole study: The United States, Italy and Spain provided the acute and convalescent COVID-19 samples. The cDNA or gDNA used as material had been derived from T cells, B-cell-depleted T cells, or PBMCs.

CDR3 length: 13 amino acids. The germline CDR1 and CDR2 sequences are KGHSH and LQKENI. V shed 3 bases, J shed 4 bases, and the junction held 2 bases outside the gene matches. In the case of this clone: The identical CDR3 is also encoded by other nucleotide sequences in the sample.

Clones were read by immunoSEQ multiplex PCR, and TCRdb kept only the in-frame ones, dropping some. The table records approximately 270,000 clones, about 79% of them present only once. This receptor was obtained from an elderly man with acute or convalescent COVID-19. The sample taken for sequencing was peripheral blood. The chain employs TRBV18 and TRBJ1-2, with 7 bases aligning to TRBD1. The CDR3 coding sequence is TGTGCCAGCTCACCTCGACAGGGCTATGGCTACACCTTC. Residues: CASSPRQGYGYTF. The whole variable domain, remainder taken from reference TRBV18 and TRBJ1-2, is NAGVMQNPRHLVRRRGQEARLRCSPMKGHSHVYWYRQLPEEGLKFMVYLQKENIIDESGMPKERFSAEFPKEGPSILRIQQVVRGDSAAYFCASSPRQGYGYTFGSGTRLTVV.